These 3 T cell receptor beta chains share one sample of origin, sequenced in a study of post-analysis software for immune sequencing data. Unique molecular identifiers tagged the TCR beta cDNA libraries. Each CDR3 protein is one row after TCRdb ran MiXCR on the PCR reads. The sample includes about 160,000 distinct CDR3 sequences, 36% of them seen just once. Source: blood, taken after autologous hematopoietic stem cell transplantation. The receptors come from a girl aged 5 to 17 with multiple sclerosis.

This clonotype has a handful of counts. The genes are TRBV20-1 and TRBJ2-5; D remains ambiguous. V lost 4 bases and J 1 base, leaving 7 bases between the germline ends. CDR1 is DFQATT, CDR2 SNEGSKA, per germline (reference sequence). The CDR3 is 12 amino acids. The CDR3 loop is CSATALQETQYF. As DNA, the CDR3 is TGCAGTGCTACAGCGCTCCAAGAGACCCAGTACTTC.

This chain uses TRBV6-6 with TRBJ1-2; 12 bases agree with TRBD1. The germline CDR1 and CDR2 sequences are MNHNY and SVGAGI (reference sequence). The V and J ends lost 6 bases and 9 bases, in that order; junction bases with no gene match: 11. This CDR3 spans 15 amino acids. The CDR3, as DNA: TGTGCCAGCAGCCAAGAGGGGGACAGGGGGCCGCGCTACACCTTC. Its protein product is CASSQEGDRGPRYTF.

This clonotype was detected many times. The J gene is TRBJ2-5, the V gene TRBV7-2, with 10 bases aligning to TRBD2. Germline V gives CDR1 SGHTA, CDR2 FQGNSA. J gave up 2 bases and V 2 bases, and 17 bases lay outside the gene matches. The CDR3 contains 20 residues. The CDR3 loop reads CASSLLAGVLQVQTQETQYF. The CDR3 region has the DNA TGTGCCAGCAGCTTACTAGCGGGAGTTTTGCAGGTTCAGACACAAGAGACCCAGTACTTC.